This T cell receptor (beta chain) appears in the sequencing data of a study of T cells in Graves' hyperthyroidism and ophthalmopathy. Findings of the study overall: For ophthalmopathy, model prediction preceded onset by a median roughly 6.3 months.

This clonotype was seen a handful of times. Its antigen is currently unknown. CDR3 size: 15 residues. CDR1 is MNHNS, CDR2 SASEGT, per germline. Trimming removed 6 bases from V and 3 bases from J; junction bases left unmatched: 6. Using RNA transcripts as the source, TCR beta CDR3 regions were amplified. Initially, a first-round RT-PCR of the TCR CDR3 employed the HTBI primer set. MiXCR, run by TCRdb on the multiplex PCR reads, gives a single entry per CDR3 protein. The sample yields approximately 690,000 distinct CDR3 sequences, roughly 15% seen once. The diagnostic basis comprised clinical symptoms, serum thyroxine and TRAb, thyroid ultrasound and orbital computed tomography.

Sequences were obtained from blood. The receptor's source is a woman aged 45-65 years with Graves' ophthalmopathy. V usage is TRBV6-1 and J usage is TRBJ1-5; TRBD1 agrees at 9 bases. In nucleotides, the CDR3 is TGTGCCAGCAGGACCGGGACAGGGCACAATCAGCCCCAGCATTTT. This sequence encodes CASRTGTGHNQPQHF.